The next 27 T cell receptor beta chains were all read from a single sample in a study of follicular helper T cells after annual influenza vaccination. Time point meaning: 2015-2016 season, pre-vaccination. Sequencing used immunoSEQ multiplex PCR; TCRdb keeps in-frame clones, though not all of them. The sample records roughly 2,000 clones, more than 75% being singletons. Specimen: CXCR5- memory CD4+ T cells sorted from blood, collected on the day of influenza vaccination. The receptors were gathered from an adult who received the influenza vaccine.

The chain combines TRBV5-6 with TRBJ2-3; D is unresolved. Germline loops: CDR1 SGHDT, CDR2 YYEEEE. The V end was cut by 4 bases, the J end by 4 bases, with 16 bases between. The CDR3 consists of 15 residues. The CDR3 region is CASSMLVGWADTQYF. CDR3 nucleotides: TGTGCCAGCAGCATGTTGGTAGGGTGGGCAGATACGCAGTATTTT.

The rearrangement uses TRBV28 and TRBJ1-5; D not certain. The CDR3 covers 13 residues. Trimming left V 3 bases short and J 4 bases short, with 7 bases between. Germline V CDR1 and CDR2: MDHEN, SYDVKM. The CDR3 coding sequence is TGTGCCAGCAGTTTTGGTACGAATCAGCCCCAGCATTTT. The encoded protein is CASSFGTNQPQHF.

The CDR3 spells CASSAGGWTNYGYTF. Here the CDR3 DNA reads TGTGCCAGCAGTGCGGGCGGATGGACTAACTATGGCTACACCTTC. The chain combines TRBV6-5 with TRBJ1-2; D is ambiguous. The CDR3 is 15 amino acids. V lost 5 bases and J lost 0, with 13 bases in between. The germline CDR1 and CDR2 sequences are MNHEY and SVGAGI.

The V call is TRBV11-2, the J call TRBJ2-7; D is perhaps TRBD1 (6 bases). Trimming removed 4 bases at V and 6 bases at J, with 10 bases between. Germline CDR1 and CDR2: SGHAT and FQNNGV. This CDR3 contains 12 residues. The chain's CDR3 is CASSSTGLEQYF. The CDR3 nucleotides are TGTGCCAGCAGCTCGACAGGTCTCGAGCAGTACTTC.

J is TRBJ2-5 and V is TRBV5-1, with a tentative D call TRBD1 (5 bases). The CDR3 is 12 amino acids. Germline CDR1 and CDR2: SGHRS and YFSETQ. V lost 2 bases to trimming and J lost 5 bases, with 7 bases between them. This chain's CDR3 is CASSLPGETQYF. Here the CDR3 DNA reads TGCGCCAGCAGCTTACCAGGGGAGACCCAGTACTTC.

The V and J genes are TRBV6-4 and TRBJ2-1, with TRBD2 as a possible D gene (5 bases). The CDR3 is 13 amino acids. CDR1 and CDR2 (germline): MRHNA, SNTAGT. Trimming left V 6 bases short and J 6 bases short, with 12 bases between. The DNA of the CDR3 is TGTGCCAGCAGCACCAGCGGAACCAATGAGCAGTTCTTC. It codes for CASSTSGTNEQFF.

This clone has more than one count but fewer than ten. The rearrangement links TRBV21-1 to TRBJ2-2; the table calls TRBD1, which could not be checked here. TRBV21-1 is deemed a pseudogene. The CDR3 has 14 amino acids. CDR3 DNA: TGTGCCAGCAGCTGTGGACAGGGATGGAGGGAGCTGTTTTTT. The encoded protein is CASSCGQGWRELFF.

V and J are TRBV5-4 and TRBJ1-3; no reliable D call. Germline CDR1 SGHNT, CDR2 YYREEE (reference sequence). There are 16 residues in the CDR3. Trimming took off 4 bases at V and 4 bases at J, with 18 bases between the two ends. The CDR3 loop reads CASSPVPGAQGNTIYF. The CDR3 DNA is TGTGCCAGCAGCCCAGTACCGGGAGCCCAAGGAAACACCATATATTTT.

Remarks on this clone: Germline is not matched at one junction end, which may reflect a read error. This chain joins TRBV5-3 and TRBJ1-2, with D maybe TRBD1 (5 bases). TRBV5-3 is placed among ORFs of uncertain function. This CDR3 is 15 amino acids long. For the CDR3, the DNA is TGTGCCAGCAGCTTGGGGCAGGGCGGGGTCTATGGCTACACCTTC. Translating it yields CASSLGQGGVYGYTF.

This clone appeared once. The J gene is TRBJ2-1, the V gene TRBV11-2, with 8 bases aligning to TRBD2. With 0 bases clipped from V and 0 bases from J, the junction kept 4 bases outside the gene matches. The CDR3 consists of 17 residues. Germline V gene data show CDR1 as SGHAT and CDR2 as FQNNGV. Here the CDR3 reads CASSLEFSGGSYNEQFF. CDR3 sequence (DNA): TGTGCCAGCAGCTTAGAGTTCAGCGGGGGCTCCTACAATGAGCAGTTCTTC.

V usage is TRBV5-1 and J usage is TRBJ2-1; 16 bases line up with TRBD2. The V and J ends lost 4 bases and 8 bases, in that order; junction bases with no gene match: 6. This CDR3 contains 16 residues. Germline V gene lookup returns CDR1 SGHRS and CDR2 YFSETQ. The CDR3 nucleotides are TGCGCCAGCAGCGCGGGACTAGCGGGAGGGAGGGATGAGCAGTTCTTC. Its translation is CASSAGLAGGRDEQFF.

The chain links TRBV5-1 to TRBJ2-5; D perhaps matches TRBD1 (6 bases). This CDR3 is built from 14 residues. V lost 2 bases, J lost 2 bases, and 10 bases lay in between. Germline values: CDR1 SGHRS, CDR2 YFSETQ. Written as DNA, the CDR3 is TGCGCCAGCAGCTTCGGACAGCGACAAGAGACCCAGTACTTC. This encodes CASSFGQRQETQYF.

The gene calls are TRBV4-2 and TRBJ2-1; TRBD2 matches 11 bases. The CDR3 is 17 amino acids. Trimming took 3 bases from V and 4 from J; bases not matched to a gene: 8. Germline V gene sequence: CDR1 LGHNA, CDR2 YNFKEQ. This CDR3 reads CASSQTSGIRPYNEQFF. For the CDR3, the DNA is TGTGCCAGCAGCCAGACTAGCGGGATAAGACCATACAATGAGCAGTTCTTC.

The chain joins TRBV5-1 to TRBJ1-1, with D possibly being TRBD1 (5 bases). Germline lookup yields CDR1 SGHRS and CDR2 YFSETQ. V gave up 0 bases and J gave up 3 bases, with 9 bases separating them. The CDR3 length is 14 residues. The CDR3 DNA is TGCGCCAGCAGCTTGGCCCAGGGTTACACTGAAGCTTTCTTT. This sequence encodes CASSLAQGYTEAFF.

The CDR3 DNA is TGTGCCAGCAGCCAAGATCATTATACTGAAGCTTTCTTT. It is translated as CASSQDHYTEAFF. The V call is TRBV14, the J call TRBJ1-1; no reliable D call. V lost 0 bases, J lost 5 bases, and 7 bases lay in between. This CDR3 contains 13 residues. CDR1 is SGHDN, CDR2 FVKESK, per germline.

The V gene is TRBV5-1, the J gene TRBJ2-7; the match to TRBD1 covers 7 bases. After removal of 4 bases from V and 0 bases from J, the junction contained 7 bases not matched to a gene. Germline V gene sequence: CDR1 SGHRS, CDR2 YFSETQ. This CDR3 region has 15 residues. The CDR3 protein is CASSPAGTASYEQYF. As DNA, the CDR3 is TGCGCCAGCAGCCCCGCCGGGACAGCCTCCTACGAGCAGTACTTC. The full variable domain, its missing parts supplied by reference TRBV5-1 and TRBJ2-7, is KAGVTQTPRYLIKTRGQQVTLSCSPISGHRSVSWYQQTPGQGLQFLFEYFSETQRNKGNFPGRFSGRQFSNSRSEMNVSTLELGDSALYLCASSPAGTASYEQYFGPGTRLTVT.

This clone was recorded only once. The chain joins TRBV19 to TRBJ2-1, with 10 bases fitting TRBD2. CDR1 LNHDA and CDR2 SQIVND come from the germline V gene (reference sequence). V lost 5 bases to trimming and J lost 3 bases; unmatched junction nucleotides: 7. CDR3 length equals 16 residues. The CDR3 region has the DNA TGTGCCAGTAGTGCCGCGACTAGCGGGTACTACAATGAGCAGTTCTTC. Its protein product is CASSAATSGYYNEQFF. Full variable domain (remainder filled in from reference TRBV19 and TRBJ2-1): DGGITQSPKYLFRKEGQNVTLSCEQNLNHDAMYWYRQDPGQGLRLIYYSQIVNDFQKGDIAEGYSVSREKKESFPLTVTSAQKNPTAFYLCASSAATSGYYNEQFFGPGTRLTVL.

This CDR3 reads CASRNPEGTNEKLFF. CDR3 bases: TGTGCCAGCAGAAACCCGGAGGGGACTAATGAAAAACTGTTTTTT. The V gene is TRBV6-1, the J gene TRBJ1-4; TRBD1 is a possible D gene (5 bases). With 6 bases removed from V and 2 bases from J, the gap between germline ends came to 13 bases. Germline CDR1 MNHNS, CDR2 SASEGT. This CDR3 contains 15 residues.

The V gene is TRBV7-2, the J gene TRBJ2-7, with TRBD2 matching 8 bases. Germline V gene data show CDR1 as SGHTA and CDR2 as FQGNSA. With V trimmed by 4 bases and J by 5 bases, 13 bases remained unmatched. CDR3 size: 16 residues. The CDR3 bases are TGTGCCAGCAGCTCAGACAGCGGGGGAATGCGTAACGAGCAGTACTTC. Amino acid sequence: CASSSDSGGMRNEQYF.

The rearrangement joins TRBV7-9 to TRBJ2-1, with 9 positions matching TRBD1. CDR1 and CDR2 (germline): SEHNR, FQNEAQ (reference sequence). The length of the CDR3 is 14 residues. V was clipped by 1 base and J by 7 bases; unmatched bases: 2. The CDR3 bases are TGTGCCAGCAGCTTAGTCGACAGGGGGAATGAGCAGTTCTTC. Protein product: CASSLVDRGNEQFF.

In its sample, this clone was seen once. This sequence joins TRBV4-3 and TRBJ2-5, with TRBD2 matching over 8 bases. Germline V gene data show CDR1 as LGHNA and CDR2 as YSLEER. J was trimmed by 5 bases and V by 1 base; bases with no gene match: 6. CDR3 length: 15 residues. CDR3 coding DNA: TGCGCCAGCAGCCAAGTTACGGGAGGGGGGGAGACCCAGTACTTC. Its translation is CASSQVTGGGETQYF.

This chain links TRBV6-1 with TRBJ2-2; 7 bases line up with TRBD2. The CDR3 spans 14 residues. With V trimmed by 1 base and J by 6 bases, 2 bases remained unmatched. From germline, CDR1 is MNHNS and CDR2 SASEGT. The CDR3 spells CASSEGTRAGELFF. CDR3 DNA sequence: TGTGCCAGCAGTGAAGGGACTAGGGCCGGGGAGCTGTTTTTT.

The chain carries TRBV30 and TRBJ1-6; D may be TRBD1 (5 bases). CDR1 and CDR2 (germline): GTSNPN, SVGIG (reference sequence). With 2 bases removed from V and 9 bases from J, the gap between germline ends came to 14 bases. The CDR3 runs 14 residues. The CDR3 region has the DNA TGTGCCTGGAGTTCAACTAGGGGAGGTTCACCCCTCCACTTT. Translation: CAWSSTRGGSPLHF.

The rearrangement uses TRBV5-1 and TRBJ1-2; D not certain. Trimming cost V 2 bases and J 4 bases, with 9 bases left between them. Per the germline V gene, CDR1 is SGHRS and CDR2 is YFSETQ. The CDR3 runs 13 residues. CDR3 loop: CASSFEGIYGYTF. The CDR3 DNA is TGCGCCAGCAGCTTTGAAGGGATCTATGGCTACACCTTC.

This chain joins TRBV6-5 and TRBJ2-1; 9 bases are a match to TRBD2. The germline CDR1 and CDR2 sequences are MNHEY and SVGAGI. The length of the CDR3 is 16 residues. With V trimmed by 0 bases and J by 9 bases, 9 bases remained unmatched. Here the CDR3 DNA reads TGTGCCAGCAGTTACTCTAGCGGGGGTACTTCTGTTGAGCAGTTCTTC. Translation: CASSYSSGGTSVEQFF.

V is TRBV9 and J is TRBJ2-3; 7 nucleotides align to TRBD2. V shed 0 bases, J shed 8 bases, and the junction held 9 bases outside the gene matches. CDR1 and CDR2 (germline): SGDLS, YYNGEE. The CDR3 consists of 15 residues. CDR3 region: CASSVEASGTVTQYF. The CDR3 bases are TGTGCCAGCAGCGTAGAAGCGAGCGGGACCGTTACGCAGTATTTT.

This clone was recorded a few times. J is TRBJ1-5 and V is TRBV7-9, with D hard to call. In germline, CDR1 is SEHNR, CDR2 FQNEAQ (reference sequence). Trimming pared 1 base from V and 0 bases from J, leaving 7 bases between. This CDR3 has 15 residues. The CDR3 nucleotides read TGTGCCAGCAGCTTAGGGGGATATAGCAATCAGCCCCAGCATTTT. Protein product: CASSLGGYSNQPQHF.